These 22 T cell receptor beta chains were sequenced from one sample in a study of T cell responses to AZD1222 COVID-19 vaccine. TCRdb's table, derived via immunoSEQ multiplex PCR, lists solely in-frame clones and lacks some. This sample has some 85,000 clones; approximately 90% occur once, and the top ten carry 7.5%. This material consisted of peripheral blood, taken on day 0 of AZD1222 vaccination. These receptors were taken from an adult in good health.

This clone was counted a single time. The chain carries TRBV4-1 and TRBJ2-2, with no clear D. The CDR3 contains 14 residues. Trimming cost V 1 base and J 3 bases, with 6 bases left between them. Germline V lookup: CDR1 MGHRA, CDR2 YSYEKL. This chain's CDR3 is CASSQVGDTGELFF. The CDR3, as DNA: TGCGCCAGCAGCCAAGTTGGGGACACCGGGGAGCTGTTTTTT.

This chain connects TRBV4-2 to TRBJ2-5; 9 positions match TRBD2. Germline loops: CDR1 LGHNA, CDR2 YNFKEQ. This CDR3 is 17 amino acids long. Trimming took 3 bases from V and 4 from J; bases not matched to a gene: 12. CDR3 coding DNA: TGTGCCAGCAGCCAGGATGCCTTGCATAGCGGGAGAGAGACCCAGTACTTC. As protein: CASSQDALHSGRETQYF.

V and J are TRBV19 and TRBJ1-5; D remains unclear. The CDR3 consists of 13 residues. V was shortened by 5 bases and J by 5 bases, with 10 bases between the two germline ends. Germline CDR1 and CDR2: LNHDA and SQIVND (reference sequence). The CDR3 spells CASSPGLDQPQHF. The CDR3 DNA follows: TGTGCCAGTAGTCCAGGACTTGATCAGCCCCAGCATTTT.

The genes are TRBV28 and TRBJ1-4, with 8 bases aligning to TRBD1. CDR3 length: 14 residues. The trim removed 6 bases at V and 6 bases at J, leaving 6 bases unmatched. Germline V CDR1 and CDR2: MDHEN, SYDVKM. The CDR3, as DNA: TGTGCCAGCAGGCAGGGGGCGCCCGATGAAAAACTGTTTTTT. Translating it yields CASRQGAPDEKLFF. Complete variable domain (other parts from reference TRBV28 and TRBJ1-4): DVKVTQSSRYLVKRTGEKVFLECVQDMDHENMFWYRQDPGLGLRLIYFSYDVKMKEKGDIPEGYSVSREKKERFSLILESASTNQTSMYLCASRQGAPDEKLFFGSGTQLSVL.

A few counts support this clone. V usage is TRBV7-9 and J usage is TRBJ2-1, with 13 bases lining up with TRBD2. CDR3 length: 17 residues. The V segment lost 4 bases and the J segment 8 bases; nucleotides outside the gene matches: 11. CDR1 is SEHNR, CDR2 FQNEAQ, per germline (reference sequence). The CDR3 coding sequence is TGTGCCAGCAGCTCCACACCGGGACTAGCGGGGCGGGATGAGCAGTTCTTC. Protein: CASSSTPGLAGRDEQFF.

The J gene is TRBJ1-2, the V gene TRBV19; D remains ambiguous. This CDR3 spans 15 amino acids. Germline assignment: CDR1 LNHDA and CDR2 SQIVND (reference sequence). V was pared by 3 bases and J by 2 bases, with 13 bases between. CDR3 sequence: CASSISVEGNYGYTF. CDR3 in DNA: TGTGCCAGTAGTATTTCCGTGGAGGGAAACTATGGCTACACCTTC. Full variable domain (missing parts from reference TRBV19 and TRBJ1-2): DGGITQSPKYLFRKEGQNVTLSCEQNLNHDAMYWYRQDPGQGLRLIYYSQIVNDFQKGDIAEGYSVSREKKESFPLTVTSAQKNPTAFYLCASSISVEGNYGYTFGSGTRLTVV.

The chain uses TRBV30 and TRBJ1-5; D possibly corresponds to TRBD1 (5 bases). V lost 5 bases, J lost 7 bases, and 12 bases lay in between. Germline V gene sequence: CDR1 GTSNPN, CDR2 SVGIG (reference sequence). This CDR3 comprises 12 residues. The CDR3 region is CAWGGVGQPQHF. The CDR3 DNA follows: TGTGCCTGGGGGGGGGTCGGCCAGCCCCAGCATTTT.

The chain couples TRBV7-3 to TRBJ1-1; D may be TRBD1 (5 bases). The CDR3 extends over 14 amino acids. Germline V gene data show CDR1 as SGHTA and CDR2 as FQGTGA. Between the trimmed V and J ends, which lost 5 bases and 5 bases, there was a span of 15 bases. In DNA, the CDR3 is TGTGCCAGCAGCACCGGTGGGGCAGGGACTGAAGCTTTCTTT. Translated: CASSTGGAGTEAFF.

The chain links TRBV18 to TRBJ1-6; perhaps TRBD1 as D (6 bases). This CDR3 region has 15 residues. Trimming removed 1 base from V and 7 bases from J, with 11 bases in between. Looked up from germline, CDR1 is KGHSH and CDR2 is LQKENI. CDR3 region: CASSPQGVLNSPLHF. As DNA, the CDR3 is TGTGCCAGCTCACCACAGGGGGTTCTCAATTCACCCCTCCACTTT.

This chain connects TRBV4-1 to TRBJ2-4; perhaps TRBD2 as D (5 bases). This CDR3 has 16 residues. Germline V gene sequence: CDR1 MGHRA, CDR2 YSYEKL. The germline V and J ends were trimmed by 4 bases and 12 bases, with 25 bases remaining between them. CDR3 loop: CASSPRGTDLANDQYF. The CDR3 bases are TGCGCCAGCAGCCCAAGAGGCACAGACCTAGCCAACGATCAGTACTTC.

The chain has TRBV13 and TRBJ2-7; tentative D call: TRBD2 (5 bases). The CDR3 is 11 amino acids. The V end lost 5 bases, the J end lost 7 bases, and 9 bases lay between the germline ends. CDR1 PRHDT and CDR2 FYEKMQ come from the germline V gene (reference sequence). CDR3 nucleotides: TGTGCCAGCAGCCTCACGGGGGAGCAGTACTTC. This codes for CASSLTGEQYF.

This clone was counted only a few times. The chain has TRBV6-1 and TRBJ2-7, with TRBD2 matching 9 bases. V dropped 3 bases and J dropped 2; count of bases not matched to a gene: 2. The CDR3 totals 14 residues. Germline CDR1 MNHNS, CDR2 SASEGT. The CDR3 reads CASSETSGTYEQYF. The DNA of the CDR3 is TGTGCCAGCAGTGAGACTAGCGGAACCTACGAGCAGTACTTC.

The chain carries TRBV27 and TRBJ1-5; TRBD1 might be the D (5 bases). In germline, CDR1 is MNHEY, CDR2 SMNVEV (reference sequence). Trimming cost V 2 bases and J 11 bases, with 19 bases left between them. The CDR3 totals 15 residues. In DNA, the CDR3 is TGTGCCAGCAGTTTAATAGGGGAAGCACCATGGACCCAGCATTTT. It codes for CASSLIGEAPWTQHF.

V usage is TRBV7-3 and J usage is TRBJ2-3; unclear D gene. This CDR3 has 12 amino acids. Trimming cost V 8 bases and J 4 bases, with 10 bases left between them. CDR1 is SGHTA and CDR2 is FQGTGA in the germline V gene. The CDR3: CASRPQSDTQYF. As DNA, the CDR3 is TGTGCCAGCCGGCCCCAGTCAGATACGCAGTATTTT.

This sequence joins TRBV11-2 and TRBJ2-7; D might be TRBD1 (5 bases). CDR1 and CDR2 from the germline V gene are SGHAT and FQNNGV. Trimming took off 8 bases at V and 5 bases at J, with 19 bases between the two ends. CDR3 length: 14 residues. Written as DNA, the CDR3 is TGTGCCAGCGGCCGAATGGCGCAGGGCCACGAGCAGTACTTC. Translation gives CASGRMAQGHEQYF.

This sequence joins TRBV6-1 and TRBJ1-4; D not certain. Germline V CDR1 and CDR2: MNHNS, SASEGT. The CDR3 totals 15 residues. V gave up 6 bases and J gave up 8 bases, with 19 bases separating them. CDR3 in DNA: TGTGCCAGCAGGCCCTCGGCGTCAGGATGGGAAAAACTGTTTTTT. Its protein product is CASRPSASGWEKLFF.

V usage is TRBV19 and J usage is TRBJ2-7; tentatively, D is TRBD2 (6 bases). Germline loops: CDR1 LNHDA, CDR2 SQIVND (reference sequence). V lost 3 bases and J lost 3, with 15 bases in between. The CDR3 has 15 residues. In nucleotides, the CDR3 is TGTGCCAGTAGTATGAGGATGGGGGGTCACTACGAGCAGTACTTC. It is translated as CASSMRMGGHYEQYF.

The chain is built from TRBV25-1 and TRBJ1-2; D perhaps matches TRBD1 (6 bases). CDR1 MGHDK and CDR2 SYGVNS come from the germline V gene. The CDR3 runs to 14 residues. Trimming removed 2 bases at V and 7 bases at J, with 14 bases between. The CDR3 region is CASSEGYRALGYTF. For the CDR3, the DNA is TGTGCCAGCAGTGAAGGGTACAGGGCCCTTGGCTACACCTTC.

In its sample, this clone was seen once. The V and J genes are TRBV30 and TRBJ1-1; D gene unclear. The V gene lost 0 bases and the J gene lost 3 bases, with 5 bases spanning the gap. CDR3 length equals 12 residues. Germline CDR1 GTSNPN, CDR2 SVGIG (reference sequence). CDR3 amino acids: CAWSVPYTEAFF. CDR3 sequence (DNA): TGTGCCTGGAGTGTGCCGTACACTGAAGCTTTCTTT.

The rearrangement uses TRBV6-1 and TRBJ1-6; 8 bases agree with TRBD1. The CDR3 is 17 residues long. Germline loops: CDR1 MNHNS, CDR2 SASEGT. V lost 0 bases to trimming and J lost 6 bases; unmatched junction nucleotides: 7. CDR3 bases: TGTGCCAGCAGTGAAGCATGGTGGACAGGGCCTAATTCACCCCTCCACTTT. Its translation is CASSEAWWTGPNSPLHF.

The chain carries TRBV15 and TRBJ2-1, with 7 bases aligning to TRBD2. The trim removed 0 bases at V and 8 bases at J, leaving 4 bases unmatched. The CDR3 extends over 14 amino acids. CDR1 and CDR2 from the germline V gene are LNHNV and YYDKDF (reference sequence). The CDR3: CATSRDSRGDEQFF. The DNA of the CDR3 is TGTGCCACCAGCAGAGATAGTCGGGGGGATGAGCAGTTCTTC.

The chain employs TRBV19 and TRBJ1-4, with a weak D call TRBD1 (6 bases). Trimming left V 7 bases short and J 8 bases short, with 17 bases between. The germline V gene encodes CDR1 LNHDA and CDR2 SQIVND (reference sequence). The CDR3 runs 14 residues. The CDR3 DNA reads TGTGCCAGTACCCTGGGGGGGGCTGGCGAAAAACTGTTTTTT. Protein product: CASTLGGAGEKLFF.